The 9 T cell receptor beta chains reported below all come from one sample, sequenced in a study of shared clonotypes between healthy human individuals. Naive CD8 cells, CD45RO-negative and positively selected for CCR7, excluded terminally differentiated effector memory CD45RA+ cells. Measured with immunoSEQ multiplex PCR; TCRdb has only the in-frame clones, and not every one. Among around 640,000 clones, approximately 96% were seen once, and the ten largest hold approximately 0.12%. Source material: naive CD8+ T cells sorted from blood. These receptors were taken from a woman between 25 and 40 years old in good health.

This clone appeared once. The sample has other DNA sequences that encode this CDR3 too. The genes are TRBV27 and TRBJ1-2, with 7 bases identical to TRBD1. CDR1 and CDR2 from the germline V gene are MNHEY and SMNVEV (reference sequence). With V trimmed by 6 bases and J by 2 bases, 0 bases remained unmatched. The CDR3 loop spans 12 amino acids. This CDR3 reads CASRGQNYGYTF. CDR3 nucleotide sequence: TGTGCCAGCAGGGGACAGAACTATGGCTACACCTTC.

This chain links TRBV7-6 with TRBJ1-2; 12 bases agree with TRBD1. Germline V gives CDR1 SGHVS, CDR2 FNYEAQ. The CDR3 is 18 amino acids. The J segment lost 11 bases and the V segment lost 5 bases, leaving 21 bases of the junction unmatched. CDR3 residues: CASSPGPRWDRGPVWYTF. The CDR3 coding sequence is TGTGCCAGCAGCCCTGGGCCCCGGTGGGACAGGGGGCCGGTTTGGTACACCTTC.

V is TRBV2 and J is TRBJ1-1; no firm D call. The CDR3 totals 12 residues. V was trimmed by 8 bases and J by 1 base, leaving 8 bases between them. CDR1 SNHLY and CDR2 FYNNEI come from the germline V gene. CDR3 loop: CASLRENTEAFF. In DNA, the CDR3 is TGTGCCAGCCTTAGAGAGAACACTGAAGCTTTCTTT.

The chain joins TRBV5-4 to TRBJ2-7, with 7 positions matching TRBD1. Looked up from germline, CDR1 is SGHNT and CDR2 is YYREEE (reference sequence). Unmatched junction bases numbered 7, after V lost 9 bases and J lost 1 base. The CDR3 runs to 13 residues. CDR3 nucleotide sequence: TGTGCCACCTTTGACAGGGAGTCCTACGAGCAGTACTTC. This gives the protein CATFDRESYEQYF.

To note about this clone: This CDR3 is also generated by other DNA sequences in the sample. The chain employs TRBV27 and TRBJ1-1, with a weak D call TRBD1 (6 bases). V was shortened by 3 bases and J by 3 bases, with 8 bases between the two germline ends. The CDR3 contains 13 residues. CDR1 and CDR2 (germline): MNHEY, SMNVEV (reference sequence). The CDR3 is CASSLEGDTEAFF. The CDR3 DNA follows: TGTGCCAGCAGTTTGGAGGGGGACACTGAAGCTTTCTTT.

V and J are TRBV25-1 and TRBJ2-7; D may be TRBD1 or TRBD2 (5 bases each). CDR3 length equals 15 residues. The germline V gene encodes CDR1 MGHDK and CDR2 SYGVNS. The ends were cut back, 0 bases at V and 2 bases at J, with 11 bases in the middle. The CDR3 is CASSEYGTQPYEQYF. The CDR3 DNA follows: TGTGCCAGCAGTGAATATGGGACGCAACCCTACGAGCAGTACTTC.

The chain carries TRBV10-3 and TRBJ2-7; 9 positions agree with TRBD1. The germline V gene encodes CDR1 ENHRY and CDR2 SYGVKD. J was trimmed by 6 bases and V by 8 bases; bases with no gene match: 2. CDR3 length equals 11 residues. The CDR3 DNA follows: TGTGCCATCGGGACAGGGATCGAGCAGTACTTC. Translated: CAIGTGIEQYF.

The CDR3 DNA follows: TGTGCCAGCAGCAGGACTAGCGGGATCGACGCAGATACGCAGTATTTT. This codes for CASSRTSGIDADTQYF. The chain links TRBV7-9 to TRBJ2-3; 12 bases map to TRBD2. Losses at the gene ends were 5 bases for V and 4 bases for J; bases not matched to a gene: 7. CDR3 length: 16 amino acids. Germline loops: CDR1 SEHNR, CDR2 FQNEAQ (reference sequence). Full variable domain (rest looked up from reference TRBV7-9 and TRBJ2-3): DTGVSQNPRHKITKRGQNVTFRCDPISEHNRLYWYRQTLGQGPEFLTYFQNEAQLEKSRLLSDRFSAERPKGSFSTLEIQRTEQGDSAMYLCASSRTSGIDADTQYFGPGTRLTVL.

In the case of this clone: Other DNA sequences of this sample code for an identical CDR3. The gene calls are TRBV20-1 and TRBJ2-5, with no clear D. With the DNA end fitting TRBJ2-7 better, the J assignment may be wrong. Germline V gives CDR1 DFQATT, CDR2 SNEGSKA (reference sequence). The CDR3 loop spans 8 amino acids. The chain's CDR3 is CSADEQYF. CDR3 nucleotide sequence: TGCAGTGCGGACGAGCAGTACTTC.